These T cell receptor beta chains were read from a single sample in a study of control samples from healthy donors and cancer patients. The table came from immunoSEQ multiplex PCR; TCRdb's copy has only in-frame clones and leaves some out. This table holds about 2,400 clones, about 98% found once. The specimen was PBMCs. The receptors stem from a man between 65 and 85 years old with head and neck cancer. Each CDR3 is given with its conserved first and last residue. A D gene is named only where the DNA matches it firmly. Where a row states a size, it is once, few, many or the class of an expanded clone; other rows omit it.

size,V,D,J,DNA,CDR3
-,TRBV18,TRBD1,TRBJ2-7,TGTGCCAGCTCACCAGGACAGGCCCGCTACGAGCAGTACTTC,CASSPGQARYEQYF
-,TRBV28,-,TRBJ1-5,TGTGCCAGCAGTTTATCCCAGGGGATTCAGCCCCAGCATTTT,CASSLSQGIQPQHF
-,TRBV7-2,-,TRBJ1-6,TGTGCCAGCAGCTTGCCGGGACCCCGGTATAATTCACCCCTCCACTTT,CASSLPGPRYNSPLHF
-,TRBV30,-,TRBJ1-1,TGTGCCTGGAGTCCCGGACAGGAAGCTTTCTTT,CAWSPGQEAFF
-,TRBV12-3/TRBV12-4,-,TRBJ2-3,TGTGCCAGCAGTTCAACAGATACGCAGTATTTT,CASSSTDTQYF
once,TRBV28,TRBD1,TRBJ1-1,TGTGCCAGCAGTTCCTGGACAGGGGGCGGGGGCACTGAAGCTTTCTTT,CASSSWTGGGGTEAFF
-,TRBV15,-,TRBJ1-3,TGTGCCACCAGCAGAGAGACCCGAAGCACCATATATTTT,CATSRETRSTIYF
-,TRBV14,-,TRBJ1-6,TGTGCCAGCAGCCAATTTACAGGGATCAATTCACCCCTCCACTTT,CASSQFTGINSPLHF
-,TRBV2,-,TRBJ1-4,TGTGCCAGCAGTGAAGGGAAGGGGGATGAAAAACTGTTTTTT,CASSEGKGDEKLFF
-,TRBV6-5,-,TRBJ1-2,TGTGCCAGCAGTTACTCAGGGCGGAGTAACTATGGCTACACCTTC,CASSYSGRSNYGYTF
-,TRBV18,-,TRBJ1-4,TGTGCCAGCTCCCCGGGTGTGGCTAATGAAAAACTGTTTTTT,CASSPGVANEKLFF
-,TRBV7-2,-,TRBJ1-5,TGTGCCAGCAGCTTAGATAGCAATCAGCCCCAGCATTTT,CASSLDSNQPQHF
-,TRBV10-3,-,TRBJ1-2,TGTGCCATCAGTGACTCTCAGGGTCAGAGTGGCTACACCTTC,CAISDSQGQSGYTF
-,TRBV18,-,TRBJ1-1,TGTGCCAGCTCACCTACTGCTCCAGGGTCCACTGAAGCTTTCTTT,CASSPTAPGSTEAFF
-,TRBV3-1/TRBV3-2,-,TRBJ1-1,TGTGCCAGCAGCCAAGATCTCACAACGGAAGCTTTCTTT,CASSQDLTTEAFF
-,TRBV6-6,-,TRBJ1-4,TGTGCCAGCCGTACAAATCGAGCCGGGGAAATTGAAAAACTGTTTTTT,CASRTNRAGEIEKLFF
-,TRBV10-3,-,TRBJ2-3,TGTGCCATCAGTGAGTCGAGTCGGTACACAGATACGCAGTATTTT,CAISESSRYTDTQYF
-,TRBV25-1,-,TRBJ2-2,TGTGCCAGCAGTGCGGGATTTGTTGGGGCGACCGGGGAGCTGTTTTTT,CASSAGFVGATGELFF
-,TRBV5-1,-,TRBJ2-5,TGCGCCAGCAGCTTGGGGTTAGCGGTCGAGACCCAGTACTTC,CASSLGLAVETQYF
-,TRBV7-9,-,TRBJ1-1,TGTGCCAGCAGATATACAGGAGATAACACTGAAGCTTTCTTT,CASRYTGDNTEAFF
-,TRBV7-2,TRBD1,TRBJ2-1,TGTGCCAGCAGCCCGAGGGGGCCCTACAATGAGCAGTTCTTC,CASSPRGPYNEQFF
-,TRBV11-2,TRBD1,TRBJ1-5,TGTGCCAGCAGCTTAGGCAGGGGGGGGAATCAGCCCCAGCATTTT,CASSLGRGGNQPQHF
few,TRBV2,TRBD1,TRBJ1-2,TGTGCCAGCAGCTGGACAGGGAGGGCTAACTATGGCTACACCTTC,CASSWTGRANYGYTF
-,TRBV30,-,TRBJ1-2,TGTGCCTGGAGTGTAAATTATAACTATGGCTACACCTTC,CAWSVNYNYGYTF
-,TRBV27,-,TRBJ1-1,TGTGCCAGCAGCCGCAGTATAAACACTGAAGCTTTCTTT,CASSRSINTEAFF
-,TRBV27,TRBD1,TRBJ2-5,TGTGCCAGCAGAAGCGGACAGGGGGTAGTAAAGACCCAGTACTTC,CASRSGQGVVKTQYF
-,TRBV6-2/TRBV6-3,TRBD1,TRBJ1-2,TGTGCCAGCAGTTACAACGGACAGGGGACGGGTGGCTACACCTTC,CASSYNGQGTGGYTF
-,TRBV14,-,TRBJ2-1,TGTGCCAGCAGCCAATTGGGCAGCGAGTCCTACAATGAGCAGTTCTTC,CASSQLGSESYNEQFF
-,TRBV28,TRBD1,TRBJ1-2,TGTGCCAGCAGTCCAGGACAGGGCTATGGCTACACCTTC,CASSPGQGYGYTF
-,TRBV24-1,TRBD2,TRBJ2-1,TGTGCCACCAGTGATTTGGACGGACTAGGAGTGCGCAATGAGCAGTTCTTC,CATSDLDGLGVRNEQFF
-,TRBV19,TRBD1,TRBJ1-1,TGTGCCAGTAGTGGAAGACAGGGGGCGTCTGAAGCTTTCTTT,CASSGRQGASEAFF
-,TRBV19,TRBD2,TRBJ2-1,TGTGCCAGTAGTATAAGGCTGCTAGCGGGAGCCCAAGCTCAACAAGATGAGCAGTTCTTC,CASSIRLLAGAQAQQDEQFF
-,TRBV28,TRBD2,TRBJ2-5,TGTGCCAGCAGGACTAGCGGGAGGGAGACCCAGTACTTC,CASRTSGRETQYF
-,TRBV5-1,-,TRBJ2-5,TGCGCCAGCAGTTGGGGATTGAGAGGGCAGACCCAGTACTTC,CASSWGLRGQTQYF
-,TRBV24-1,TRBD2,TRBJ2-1,TGTGCCACCAGTGACACTACTAGCGGGAGGGTGCGGAATGAGCAGTTCTTC,CATSDTTSGRVRNEQFF
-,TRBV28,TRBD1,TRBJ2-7,TGTGCCAGCAGTTTAAGGAATCCGGGACAGGGGAGATACGAGCAGTACTTC,CASSLRNPGQGRYEQYF
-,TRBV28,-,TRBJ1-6,TGTGCCAGCAGTTTAACTGGGCTAACTTGGCCCTATAATTCACCCCTCCACTTT,CASSLTGLTWPYNSPLHF
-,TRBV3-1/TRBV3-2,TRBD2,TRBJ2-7,TGTGCCAGCAGCCAGCGGGGGGAGCAGTACTTC,CASSQRGEQYF
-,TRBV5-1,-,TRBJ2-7,TGCGCCAGCAGCTTGGTTGGCTACGAGCAGTACTTC,CASSLVGYEQYF
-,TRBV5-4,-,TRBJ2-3,TGTGCCAGCAGCTTCGGGCGGGACCCTAGCACAGATACGCAGTATTTT,CASSFGRDPSTDTQYF
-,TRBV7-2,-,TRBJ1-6,TGTGCCAGCAGCTTAAATAGAGGTTCACCCCTCCACTTT,CASSLNRGSPLHF
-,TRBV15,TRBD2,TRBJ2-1,TGTGCCACCAGCAGAGATAGCTTATGGACTAGCGGCTACAATGAGCAGTTCTTC,CATSRDSLWTSGYNEQFF
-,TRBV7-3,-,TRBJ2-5,TGTGCCAGCAGCTTTCGGGGAGAAAGGGGAGAGACCCAGTACTTC,CASSFRGERGETQYF
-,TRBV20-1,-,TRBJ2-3,TGCAGTGCTAAGATAAGAGATACGCAGTATTTT,CSAKIRDTQYF
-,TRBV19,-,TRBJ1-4,TGTGCCAGTAGTATCTTAGAGGGGAGAGGAGGTGAAAAACTGTTTTTT,CASSILEGRGGEKLFF
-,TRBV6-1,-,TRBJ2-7,TGTGCCAGCAGTGAATTCTGGGGTTTCGAGCAGTACTTC,CASSEFWGFEQYF
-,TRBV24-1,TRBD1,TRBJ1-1,TGTGCCACCAGTGACCCTTCGACAGGGAAACCTGAAGCTTTCTTT,CATSDPSTGKPEAFF
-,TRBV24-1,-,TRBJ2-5,TGTGCCACCAGTGAGGGGGGACAGAGGGCAACCCAGTACTTC,CATSEGGQRATQYF
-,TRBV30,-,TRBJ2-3,TGTGCCTGGAGTGGCCGCGCGGTTCCCCCAGATACGCAGTATTTT,CAWSGRAVPPDTQYF
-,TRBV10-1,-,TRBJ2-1,TGCGCCAGCAGCGCCCTTCCGGGACTTTACAATGAGCAGTTCTTC,CASSALPGLYNEQFF
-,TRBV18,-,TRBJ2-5,TGTGCCAGCTCACCATTGGGGGGAGAGACCCAGTACTTC,CASSPLGGETQYF
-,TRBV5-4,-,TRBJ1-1,TGTGCCAGCACCACTCCGGGGGACACTGAAGCTTTCTTT,CASTTPGDTEAFF
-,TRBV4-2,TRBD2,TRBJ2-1,TGTGCCAGCAGCCCCTTGGGGGGACTAGCGGGAGGGACGACCCATCCCGGTGAGCAGTTCTTC,CASSPLGGLAGGTTHPGEQFF
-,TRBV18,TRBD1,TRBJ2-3,TGTGCCAGCTCACCACAGGGACAGGGGATGGCAGATACGCAGTATTTT,CASSPQGQGMADTQYF
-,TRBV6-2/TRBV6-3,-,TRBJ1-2,TGTGCCAGCAGTTACGACCAGAGGGGCTACACCTTC,CASSYDQRGYTF